A single sample gave rise to the 13 T cell receptor beta chains below, sequenced in a study of T cells after yellow fever vaccination. MiXCR, applied by TCRdb to the 5' RACE reads, yields one record per CDR3 protein. This table has about 13,000 distinct CDR3 sequences, 4% to 6% appearing once. Sample: PBMCs, either bulk or a sorted T-cell subset (CD4+, CD8+, memory, or dextramer-sorted; not recorded which), taken 45 days after the yellow fever booster vaccination. Every receptor here comes from a man younger than 45 who received the YFV17D yellow fever vaccine.

As concerns this clonotype: With a much larger clone just one base away, this may be a read error. CDR3 in amino acids: CSVWDREHGELFF. DNA for the CDR3: TGCAGTGTCTGGGACCGGGAACACGGGGAGCTGTTTTTT. The chain has TRBV20-1 and TRBJ2-2; D tentatively reads TRBD1 or TRBD2 (5 bases each). The CDR3 length is 13 residues. The V end was cut by 7 bases, the J end by 7 bases, with 16 bases between. Germline V gene data show CDR1 as DFQATT and CDR2 as SNEGSKA (reference sequence).

The table lists this clonotype with many counts. The junction differs from germline at one of its ends, possibly a read error. V usage is TRBV7-7 and J usage is TRBJ2-1; 10 nucleotides line up with TRBD2. The length of the CDR3 is 15 residues. CDR1 and CDR2 from the germline V gene are SSHAT and FNYEAQ (reference sequence). In nucleotides, the CDR3 is TGTGCTAGCAGCGTTGGACTAGCGGTCTACAATGAGCAGTTCTTC. Amino acid sequence: CASSVGLAVYNEQFF.

This chain joins TRBV12-5 and TRBJ2-5; D is unresolved. Germline V lookup: CDR1 LGHNT, CDR2 FRNRAP. CDR3 length: 12 residues. Trimming took off 10 bases at V and 2 bases at J, with 11 bases between the two ends. The CDR3 spells CAKSASQETQYF. For the CDR3, the DNA is TGTGCTAAATCGGCCTCTCAAGAGACCCAGTACTTC.

This chain joins TRBV4-3 and TRBJ2-5, with D possibly TRBD2 on 6 matching bases. Germline CDR1 and CDR2: LGHNA and YSLEER. V dropped 0 bases and J dropped 2 bases, with 10 bases sitting between them. CDR3 size: 15 residues. The CDR3 loop reads CASSQDKAGQETQYF. CDR3 nucleotides: TGCGCCAGCAGCCAAGATAAGGCGGGGCAAGAGACCCAGTACTTC.

The chain joins TRBV6-2 or TRBV6-3 to TRBJ2-4, with unresolved D. V was shortened by 6 bases and J by 0 bases, with 12 bases between the two germline ends. The CDR3 loop spans 15 amino acids. In germline, CDR1 is MNHEY, CDR2 SVGEGT. The CDR3 is CASSPPRLAKNIQYF. CDR3 DNA: TGTGCCAGCAGCCCCCCCCGGCTAGCCAAAAACATTCAGTACTTC.

In this sample, this clonotype turned up many times. The chain recombines TRBV14 with TRBJ2-7; D is unclear. Trimming took 0 bases from V and 6 from J, leaving 21 bases between them. CDR3 length: 17 amino acids. Germline-derived CDR1 and CDR2 are SGHDN and FVKESK. CDR3 in DNA: TGTGCCAGCAGCCAAGATATCGGTCGGCACATACGAACCGAGCAGTACTTC. It encodes CASSQDIGRHIRTEQYF.

The chain employs TRBV12-3 or TRBV12-4 and TRBJ2-3; 9 bases are shared with TRBD1. V shed 6 bases, J shed 2 bases, and the junction held 12 bases outside the gene matches. The CDR3 is 17 amino acids. The CDR3 loop reads CASSLITGTGYTDTQYF. Here the CDR3 DNA reads TGTGCCAGCAGCCTAATAACCGGGACAGGGTACACAGATACGCAGTATTTT.

This clonotype was picked up many times. The rearrangement uses TRBV12-3 or TRBV12-4 and TRBJ2-7, with a tentative D call TRBD2 (6 bases). V lost 5 bases and J 0 bases, leaving 11 bases between the germline ends. CDR3 length: 14 amino acids. The CDR3 DNA reads as TGTGCCAGCAGTACGGGACTTCGCTCCTACGAGCAGTACTTC. Residues: CASSTGLRSYEQYF.

This clonotype was counted at least ten times. The rearrangement joins TRBV29-1 to TRBJ1-2, with TRBD1 matching 8 bases. The germline gives CDR1 SQVTM, CDR2 ANQGSEA. The CDR3 is 12 residues long. The trim removed 7 bases at V and 7 bases at J, leaving 8 bases unmatched. The DNA for the CDR3 is TGCAGCGCCGTAGGACAGGGTGGTGGCTACACCTTC. Translated: CSAVGQGGGYTF.

In the case of this clonotype: A read error may explain this, as a much larger clone is one base away. The chain is built from TRBV12-3 or TRBV12-4 and TRBJ2-7; the D is unclear. The CDR3 runs to 13 residues. With 6 bases removed from V and 3 bases from J, the gap between germline ends came to 12 bases. The CDR3 here is CASSLTSLYEQYF. The CDR3 DNA reads TGTGCCAGCAGCCTGACAAGTCTCTACGAGCAGTACTTC.

At least ten counts were recorded for this clonotype. This rearrangement joins TRBV7-9 to TRBJ1-1; D is unresolved. The V gene lost 5 bases and the J gene lost 4 bases, with 14 bases spanning the gap. Germline CDR1 reads SEHNR; CDR2 reads FQNEAQ (reference sequence). This CDR3 has 14 residues. Here the CDR3 DNA reads TGTGCCAGCAGCCCCGTGCCCGGACTCACTGAAGCTTTCTTT. The encoded protein is CASSPVPGLTEAFF.

This clonotype turned up a few times. The rearrangement joins TRBV19 to TRBJ2-6, with D unclear. The ends were cut back, 6 bases at V and 1 base at J, with 7 bases in the middle. Looked up from germline, CDR1 is LNHDA and CDR2 is SQIVND (reference sequence). The CDR3 contains 14 residues. The CDR3 DNA follows: TGTGCCAGTAGCGGTAGTTCTGGGGCCAACGTCCTGACTTTC. Encoded protein: CASSGSSGANVLTF.

This clonotype has at least ten counts. The chain couples TRBV2 to TRBJ2-7; 7 bases agree with TRBD1. With 5 bases clipped from V and 1 base from J, the junction kept 5 bases outside the gene matches. The germline gives CDR1 SNHLY, CDR2 FYNNEI. The CDR3 sequence is 14 residues long. CDR3 nucleotides: TGTGCCAGCAGTACAGGGGAGTGGTCCTACGAGCAGTACTTC. Residues: CASSTGEWSYEQYF.